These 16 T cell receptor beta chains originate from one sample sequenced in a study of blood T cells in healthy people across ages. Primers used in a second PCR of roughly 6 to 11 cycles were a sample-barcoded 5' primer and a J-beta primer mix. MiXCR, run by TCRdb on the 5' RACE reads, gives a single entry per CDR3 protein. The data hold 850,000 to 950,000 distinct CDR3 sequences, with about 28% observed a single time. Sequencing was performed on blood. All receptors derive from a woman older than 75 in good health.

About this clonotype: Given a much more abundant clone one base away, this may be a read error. This chain's CDR3 is CACSPVRAGEQYF. The CDR3 nucleotides are TGTGCCTGCAGCCCCGTGAGGGCCGGCGAGCAGTACTTC. The chain employs TRBV11-2 and TRBJ2-7; a weak D match, TRBD2 (5 bases). Germline V lookup: CDR1 SGHAT, CDR2 FQNNGV. CDR3 length equals 13 residues.

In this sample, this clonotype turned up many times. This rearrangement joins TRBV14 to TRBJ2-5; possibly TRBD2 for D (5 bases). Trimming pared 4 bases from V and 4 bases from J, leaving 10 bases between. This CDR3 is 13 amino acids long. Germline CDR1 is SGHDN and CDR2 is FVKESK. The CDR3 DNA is TGTGCCAGCAGCCTCCCCGGGGTAGAGACCCAGTACTTC. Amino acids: CASSLPGVETQYF.

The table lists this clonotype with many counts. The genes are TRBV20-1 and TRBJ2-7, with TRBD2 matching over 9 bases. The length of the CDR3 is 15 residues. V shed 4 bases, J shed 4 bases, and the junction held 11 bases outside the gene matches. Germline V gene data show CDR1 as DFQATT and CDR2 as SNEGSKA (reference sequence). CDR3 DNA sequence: TGCAGTGCTATAGAGCGGACTAGCGTCGGATACGAGCAGTACTTC. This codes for CSAIERTSVGYEQYF.

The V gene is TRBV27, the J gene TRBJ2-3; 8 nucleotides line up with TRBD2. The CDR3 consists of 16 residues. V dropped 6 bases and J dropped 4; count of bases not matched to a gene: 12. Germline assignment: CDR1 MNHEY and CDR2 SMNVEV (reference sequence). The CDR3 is CASRKGLAGGADTQYF. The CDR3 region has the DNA TGTGCCAGCAGAAAGGGGCTAGCGGGTGGGGCAGATACGCAGTATTTT.

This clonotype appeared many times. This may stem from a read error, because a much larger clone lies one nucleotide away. CDR3 protein: CASSRGGAPETQYF. As DNA, the CDR3 is TGTGCCAGCAGCCGCGGAGGGGCGCCGGAGACCCAGTACTTC. The chain recombines TRBV7-2 with TRBJ2-5, with D perhaps TRBD2 (6 bases). Germline CDR1 is SGHTA and CDR2 is FQGNSA. The V and J ends lost 5 bases and 5 bases respectively, with 15 bases between them. The CDR3 covers 14 residues.

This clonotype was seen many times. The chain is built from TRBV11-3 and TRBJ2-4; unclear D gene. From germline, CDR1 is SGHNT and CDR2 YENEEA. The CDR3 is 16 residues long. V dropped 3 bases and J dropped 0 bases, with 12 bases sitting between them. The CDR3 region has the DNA TGTGCCAGCAGCTTGGCCCTGGGGATAGCCAAAAACATTCAGTACTTC. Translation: CASSLALGIAKNIQYF.

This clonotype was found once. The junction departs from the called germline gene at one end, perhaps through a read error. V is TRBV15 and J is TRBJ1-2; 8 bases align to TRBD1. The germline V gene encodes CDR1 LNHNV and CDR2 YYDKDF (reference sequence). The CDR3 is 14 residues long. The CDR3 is CATSAWTGNYGYTF. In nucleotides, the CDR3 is TGTGCCACCAGCGCTTGGACAGGGAACTACGGCTACACCTTC. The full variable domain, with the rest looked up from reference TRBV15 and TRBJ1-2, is DAMVIQNPRYQVTQFGKPVTLSCSQTLNHNVMYWYQQKSSQAPKLLFHYYDKDFNNEADTPDNFQSRRPNTSFCFLDIRSPGLGDTAMYLCATSAWTGNYGYTFGSGTRLTVV.

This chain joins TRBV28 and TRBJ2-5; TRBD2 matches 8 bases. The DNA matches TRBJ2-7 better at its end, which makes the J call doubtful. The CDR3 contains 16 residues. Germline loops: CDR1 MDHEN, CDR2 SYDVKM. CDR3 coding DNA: TGTGCCAGCAGTTTACGGGACGGGGGGGGAGCCCACGAGCAGTACTTC. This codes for CASSLRDGGGAHEQYF.

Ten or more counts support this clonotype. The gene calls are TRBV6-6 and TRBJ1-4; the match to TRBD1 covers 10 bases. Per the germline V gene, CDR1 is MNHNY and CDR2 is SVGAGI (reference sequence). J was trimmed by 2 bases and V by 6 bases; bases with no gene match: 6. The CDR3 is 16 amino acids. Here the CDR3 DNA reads TGTGCCAGCAGCCCGGGACAGGGGATGACTAATGAAAAACTGTTTTTT. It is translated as CASSPGQGMTNEKLFF.

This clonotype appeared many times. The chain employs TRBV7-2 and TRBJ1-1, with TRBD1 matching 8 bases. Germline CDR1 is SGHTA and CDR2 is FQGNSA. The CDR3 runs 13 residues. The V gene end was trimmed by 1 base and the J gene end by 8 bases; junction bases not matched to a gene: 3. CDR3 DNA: TGTGCCAGCAGCTTAGTGAGGACAGGGGAAGCTTTCTTT. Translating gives CASSLVRTGEAFF.

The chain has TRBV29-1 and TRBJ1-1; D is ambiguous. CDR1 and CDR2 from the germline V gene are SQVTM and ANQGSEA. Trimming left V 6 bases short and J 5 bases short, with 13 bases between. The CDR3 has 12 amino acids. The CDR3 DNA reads TGCAGCGTCGTAGGGAGGGAAACTGAAGCTTTCTTT. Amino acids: CSVVGRETEAFF.

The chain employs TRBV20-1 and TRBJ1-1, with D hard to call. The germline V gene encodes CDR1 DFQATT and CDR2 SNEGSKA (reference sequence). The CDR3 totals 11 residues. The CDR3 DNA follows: TGCGGAATGCCGAGGAACACTGAAGCTTTCTTT. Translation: CGMPRNTEAFF.

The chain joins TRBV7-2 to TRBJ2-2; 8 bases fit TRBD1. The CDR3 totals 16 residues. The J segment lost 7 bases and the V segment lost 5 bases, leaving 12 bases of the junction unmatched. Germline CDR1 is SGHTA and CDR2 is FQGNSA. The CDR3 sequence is CASSGDPGQVGGELFF. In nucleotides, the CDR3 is TGTGCCAGCAGCGGAGATCCGGGACAGGTCGGCGGGGAGCTGTTTTTT. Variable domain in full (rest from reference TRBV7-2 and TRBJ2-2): GAGVSQSPSNKVTEKGKDVELRCDPISGHTALYWYRQSLGQGLEFLIYFQGNSAPDKSGLPSDRFSAERTGGSVSTLTIQRTQQEDSAVYLCASSGDPGQVGGELFFGEGSRLTVL.

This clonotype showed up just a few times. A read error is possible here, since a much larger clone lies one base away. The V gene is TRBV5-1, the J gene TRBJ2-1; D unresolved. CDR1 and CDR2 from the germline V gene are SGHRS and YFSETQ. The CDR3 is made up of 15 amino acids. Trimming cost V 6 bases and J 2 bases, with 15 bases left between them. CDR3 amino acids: CASNLPTGPYNEQFF. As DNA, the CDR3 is TGCGCCAGCAACCTGCCGACCGGTCCCTACAATGAGCAGTTCTTC. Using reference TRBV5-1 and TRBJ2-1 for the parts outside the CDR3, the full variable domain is KAGVTQTPRYLIKTRGQQVTLSCSPISGHRSVSWYQQTPGQGLQFLFEYFSETQRNKGNFPGRFSGRQFSNSRSEMNVSTLELGDSALYLCASNLPTGPYNEQFFGPGTRLTVL.

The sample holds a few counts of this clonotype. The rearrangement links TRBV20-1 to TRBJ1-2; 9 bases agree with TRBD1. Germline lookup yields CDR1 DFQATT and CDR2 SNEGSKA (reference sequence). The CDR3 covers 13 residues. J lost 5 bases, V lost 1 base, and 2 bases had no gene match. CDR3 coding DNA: TGCAGTGCTAGAGGAGGGACAGGGTATGGCTACACCTTC. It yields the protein CSARGGTGYGYTF.

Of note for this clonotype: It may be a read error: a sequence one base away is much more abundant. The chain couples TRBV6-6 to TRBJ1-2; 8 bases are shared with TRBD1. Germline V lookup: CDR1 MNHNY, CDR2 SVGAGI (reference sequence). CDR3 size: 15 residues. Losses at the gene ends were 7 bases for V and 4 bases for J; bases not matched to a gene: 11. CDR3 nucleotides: TGTGCCAGCAATGGGCGGACAGGGATTCCCTATGGCTACACCTTC. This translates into CASNGRTGIPYGYTF.